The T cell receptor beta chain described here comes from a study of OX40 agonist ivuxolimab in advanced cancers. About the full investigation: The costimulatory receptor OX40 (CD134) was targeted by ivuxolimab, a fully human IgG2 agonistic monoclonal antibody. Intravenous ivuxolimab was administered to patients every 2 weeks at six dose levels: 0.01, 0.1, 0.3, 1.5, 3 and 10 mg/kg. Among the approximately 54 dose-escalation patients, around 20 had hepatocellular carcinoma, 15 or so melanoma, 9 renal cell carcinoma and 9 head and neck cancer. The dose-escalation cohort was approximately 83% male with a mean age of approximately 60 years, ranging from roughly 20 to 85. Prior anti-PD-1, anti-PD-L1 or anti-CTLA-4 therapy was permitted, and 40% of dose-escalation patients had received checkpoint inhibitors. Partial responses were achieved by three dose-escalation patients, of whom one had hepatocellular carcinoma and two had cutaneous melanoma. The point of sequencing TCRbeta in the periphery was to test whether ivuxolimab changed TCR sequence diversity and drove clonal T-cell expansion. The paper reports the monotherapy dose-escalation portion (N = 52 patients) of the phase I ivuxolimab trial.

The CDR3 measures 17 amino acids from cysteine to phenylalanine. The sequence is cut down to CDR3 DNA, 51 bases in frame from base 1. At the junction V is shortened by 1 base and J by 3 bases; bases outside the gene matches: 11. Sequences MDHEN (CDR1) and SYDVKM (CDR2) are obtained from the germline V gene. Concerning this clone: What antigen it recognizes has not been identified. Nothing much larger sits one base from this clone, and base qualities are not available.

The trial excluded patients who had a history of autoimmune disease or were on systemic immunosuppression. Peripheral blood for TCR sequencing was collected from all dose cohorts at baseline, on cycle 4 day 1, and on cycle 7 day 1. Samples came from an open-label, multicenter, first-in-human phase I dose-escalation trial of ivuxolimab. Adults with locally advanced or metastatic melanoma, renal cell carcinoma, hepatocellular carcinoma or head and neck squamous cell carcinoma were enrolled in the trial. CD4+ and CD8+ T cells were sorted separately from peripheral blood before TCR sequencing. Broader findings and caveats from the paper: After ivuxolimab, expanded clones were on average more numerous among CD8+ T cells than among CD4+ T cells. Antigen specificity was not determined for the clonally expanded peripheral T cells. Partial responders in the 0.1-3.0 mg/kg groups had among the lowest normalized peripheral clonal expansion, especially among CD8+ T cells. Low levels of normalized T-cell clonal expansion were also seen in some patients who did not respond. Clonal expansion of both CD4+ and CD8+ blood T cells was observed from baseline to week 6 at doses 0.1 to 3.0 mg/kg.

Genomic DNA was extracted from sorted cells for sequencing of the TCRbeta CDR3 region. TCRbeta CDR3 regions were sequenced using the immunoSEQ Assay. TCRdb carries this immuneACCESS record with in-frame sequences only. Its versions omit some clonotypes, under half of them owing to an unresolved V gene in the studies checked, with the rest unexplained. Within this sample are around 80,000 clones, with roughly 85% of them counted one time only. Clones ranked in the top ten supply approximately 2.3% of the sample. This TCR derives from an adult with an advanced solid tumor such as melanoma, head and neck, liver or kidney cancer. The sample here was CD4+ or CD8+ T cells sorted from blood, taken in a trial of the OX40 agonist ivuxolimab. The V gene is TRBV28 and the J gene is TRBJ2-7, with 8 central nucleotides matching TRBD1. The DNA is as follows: TGTGCCAGCAGTTTATCTCCGCGAGGGACAGGAGACTACGAGCAGTACTTC. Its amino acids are CASSLSPRGTGDYEQYF. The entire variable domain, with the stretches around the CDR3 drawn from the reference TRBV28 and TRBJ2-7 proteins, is DVKVTQSSRYLVKRTGEKVFLECVQDMDHENMFWYRQDPGLGLRLIYFSYDVKMKEKGDIPEGYSVSREKKERFSLILESASTNQTSMYLCASSLSPRGTGDYEQYFGPGTRLTVT.